These T cell receptor beta chains were read from a single sample in a study of memory CD8 T cells in hepatitis C reinfection. Assay used: immunoSEQ multiplex PCR; TCRdb lists only in-frame clones, some missing. The table shows about 50,000 clones, with roughly 89% occurring only once. Sequences were obtained from naive CD8+ T cells sorted from blood. The receptors come from a man in his late teens or twenties with hepatitis C virus infection. The CDR3 runs from the conserved cysteine through the conserved F or W. A D gene is named only where the DNA matches it firmly. Only some rows state a clone size, as once, few, many or a class for expanded clones.

-	TRBV4-2	TRBJ2-3	TRBD2	15	CASSHGLAGEGTQYF	TGTGCCAGCAGCCACGGACTAGCGGGAGAAGGTACGCAGTATTTT
-	TRBV19	TRBJ2-1	-	13	CASSPGWYNEQFF	TGTGCCAGTAGCCCGGGGTGGTACAATGAGCAGTTCTTC
-	TRBV7-8	TRBJ1-2	-	14	CASSLVGGDYGYTF	TGTGCCAGCAGCTTAGTTGGCGGCGACTATGGCTACACCTTC
-	TRBV2	TRBJ1-1	TRBD1	14	CASSEGWTGTEAFF	TGTGCCAGCAGTGAAGGCTGGACAGGGACTGAAGCTTTCTTT
-	TRBV28	TRBJ2-7	TRBD1	15	CASLLRDRRADEQYF	TGTGCCAGCCTCCTCCGGGACAGACGGGCCGACGAGCAGTACTTC
-	TRBV4-1	TRBJ2-5	TRBD1	15	CASSPMDRGLKTQYF	TGCGCCAGCAGCCCAATGGACAGGGGATTAAAGACCCAGTACTTC
-	TRBV5-1	TRBJ2-7	TRBD2	15	CASSLAPRGDYEQYF	TGCGCCAGCAGCTTGGCCCCTCGGGGGGATTACGAGCAGTACTTC
-	TRBV6-5	TRBJ1-1	TRBD1	14	CASSYSTGATEAFF	TGTGCCAGCAGTTACTCGACAGGGGCCACTGAAGCTTTCTTT
-	TRBV4-2	TRBJ2-1	-	13	CASGSIGYNEQFF	TGTGCCAGCGGGAGCATTGGCTACAATGAGCAGTTCTTC
-	TRBV6-1	TRBJ2-7	-	13	CASITGSSYEQYF	TGTGCCAGCATTACCGGGAGCTCCTACGAGCAGTACTTC
-	TRBV5-5	TRBJ2-3	TRBD2	15	CASSHSAGDTDTQYF	TGTGCCAGCAGCCACTCAGCGGGAGATACAGATACGCAGTATTTT
-	TRBV5-1	TRBJ2-6	TRBD2	17	CASSEGLAGEGANVLTF	TGCGCCAGCAGCGAGGGACTAGCGGGGGAAGGAGCCAACGTCCTGACTTTC
-	TRBV30	TRBJ1-6	-	13	CAWRGGRNSPLHF	TGTGCCTGGAGGGGGGGAAGGAATTCACCCCTCCACTTT
-	TRBV7-6	TRBJ2-5	-	13	CASSSGIRETQYF	TGTGCCAGCAGCTCCGGGATCAGGGAGACCCAGTACTTC
-	TRBV27	TRBJ2-1	TRBD2	16	CASSSGTSGTGNEQFF	TGTGCCAGCAGTTCAGGGACTAGCGGGACCGGAAATGAGCAGTTCTTC
few	TRBV4-1	TRBJ2-1	-	14	CASSPNLWGHEQFF	TGCGCCAGCAGCCCTAACTTGTGGGGCCACGAGCAGTTCTTC